These T cell receptor beta chains were read from a single sample in a study of cytomegalovirus exposure and HLA in healthy donors. The method was immunoSEQ multiplex PCR; TCRdb's version includes in-frame clones alone and lacks a portion of them. The sample has approximately 220,000 clones, 75% to 95% seen once. The sample taken for sequencing was PBMCs. The receptors were sampled from a woman aged 18-29 years in good health and CMV-seronegative. Each CDR3 is given with its conserved first and last residue. Each record gives: clone size, D gene, V gene, J gene, CDR3 protein, CDR3 DNA. The D gene is left open where the match is weak. Clone size is stated in some rows and not others, as once, few, many or a class when expanded.

abundance: -
d_gene: TRBD2
v_gene: TRBV7-6
j_gene: TRBJ2-7
CDR3aa: CASSLLVGGPRDEQYF
CDR3nt: TGTGCCAGCAGCTTATTAGTGGGAGGGCCTCGGGACGAGCAGTACTTC

abundance: -
d_gene: -
v_gene: TRBV30
j_gene: TRBJ1-2
CDR3aa: CAWSVTRGFNYGYTF
CDR3nt: TGTGCCTGGAGTGTAACAAGGGGGTTTAACTATGGCTACACCTTC

abundance: -
d_gene: -
v_gene: TRBV27
j_gene: TRBJ1-1
CDR3aa: CASSIIWGGNTEAFF
CDR3nt: TGTGCCAGCAGTATCATTTGGGGAGGGAACACTGAAGCTTTCTTT

abundance: -
d_gene: -
v_gene: TRBV6-1
j_gene: TRBJ1-4
CDR3aa: CASSEWRTTNEKLFF
CDR3nt: TGTGCCAGCAGTGAATGGCGGACAACTAATGAAAAACTGTTTTTT

abundance: -
d_gene: TRBD2
v_gene: TRBV5-6
j_gene: TRBJ2-7
CDR3aa: CASSSGSAYEQYF
CDR3nt: TGTGCCAGCAGCAGCGGGAGCGCCTACGAGCAGTACTTC

abundance: -
d_gene: -
v_gene: TRBV6-6
j_gene: TRBJ1-3
CDR3aa: CASSYYGASNTIYF
CDR3nt: TGTGCCAGCAGTTACTATGGGGCCTCAAACACCATATATTTT

abundance: -
d_gene: -
v_gene: TRBV11-2
j_gene: TRBJ2-5
CDR3aa: CASSSRPEGWAEETQYF
CDR3nt: TGTGCCAGCAGCTCGCGACCCGAGGGTTGGGCTGAAGAGACCCAGTACTTC

abundance: -
d_gene: -
v_gene: TRBV7-9
j_gene: TRBJ2-5
CDR3aa: CASSLERQGIETQYF
CDR3nt: TGTGCCAGCAGCTTAGAGCGTCAGGGGATCGAGACCCAGTACTTC

abundance: -
d_gene: -
v_gene: TRBV29-1
j_gene: TRBJ2-7
CDR3aa: CSVENRTARLSYEQYF
CDR3nt: TGCAGCGTTGAGAATCGGACAGCACGGTTATCCTACGAGCAGTACTTC

abundance: -
d_gene: -
v_gene: TRBV2
j_gene: TRBJ1-1
CDR3aa: CASKNRENTEAFF
CDR3nt: TGTGCCAGCAAAAACAGGGAAAACACTGAAGCTTTCTTT

abundance: once
d_gene: -
v_gene: TRBV6-5
j_gene: TRBJ1-1
CDR3aa: CASSSAAGWSTEAFF
CDR3nt: TGTGCCAGCAGTTCGGCGGCAGGGTGGAGCACTGAAGCTTTCTTT

abundance: once
d_gene: TRBD2
v_gene: TRBV5-4
j_gene: TRBJ2-7
CDR3aa: CASSLAGLAEQYF
CDR3nt: TGTGCCAGCAGCTTGGCGGGACTAGCGGAGCAGTACTTC

abundance: -
d_gene: -
v_gene: TRBV4-2
j_gene: TRBJ1-2
CDR3aa: CASSQANFYGYTF
CDR3nt: TGTGCCAGCAGCCAAGCAAATTTCTATGGCTACACCTTC

abundance: -
d_gene: -
v_gene: TRBV19
j_gene: TRBJ1-5
CDR3aa: CASSPRIGEGQPQHF
CDR3nt: TGTGCCAGTAGTCCCCGCATCGGGGAGGGTCAGCCCCAGCATTTT